The entry below gives a single T cell receptor beta chain sequence along with its context. The clone's antigen remains unknown. This record comes from a study of alternative splicing in chronic myeloid leukemia remission (dated by TCRdb to the early 2020s). Notes on the research overall: Remission specimens from the trials were collected at major or complete molecular response, at 12 or 24 months of TKI therapy. The French Persistem study supplied nine CML samples, of which seven were diagnostic and two were matched remission samples. Nine or ten diagnostic specimens, together with matched remission specimens, were obtained from the RESIST (imatinib), ENESTxtnd (nilotinib) and PINNACLE (nilotinib plus pegylated interferon) trials. In terms of female/male counts, the diagnosis samples were 11/5, the remission samples were 8/3 and the controls were 2/4. Trizol was used to extract total RNA from peripheral blood mononuclear cells of diagnosis, remission and control samples. Total leukocytes from peripheral blood collected in EDTA were used as the trial diagnostic specimens. Median ages were approximately 51 years at diagnosis, approximately 57 at remission and around 35 for healthy controls. RNA sequencing was used to profile peripheral blood taken from chronic-phase CML patients both at diagnosis and at remission, and those profiles were then compared against healthy donors.

Points the paper makes about the study in general: At remission, blood cell composition was found to be reconfigured to resemble that of lymphoid cell-enriched normal controls. Blood cell composition varied strongly between timepoints, moving from enrichment of myeloid progenitors at diagnosis to enrichment of mature lymphoid cells at remission.

Library method: bulk RNA-seq. The TruSeq Stranded RNA sample prep kit was used to generate libraries of poly-A-enriched mRNA from an input of 0.8 to 1 ug total RNA. Every sample was sequenced in triplicate, with paired-end sequencing run on a HiSeq 2500. RNA-seq read length was 125 nucleotides per mate. Under the source paper's analysis protocol: Reads were trimmed and aligned to hg38 with STAR v2.7, with quality control by FASTQC, RSeQC and multiqc. Salmon 0.14.1 was used to quantify gene expression levels as transcripts per million (TPM). The results of principal component analysis suggested that neither trial, library batch, sequencing batch, treatment regimen nor sex drove the transcriptomic profiles. Reprocessed by TCRdb, the reads give a single entry per CDR3 protein sequence, without DNA. These V and J calls originate from TCRdb's pipeline instead of the authors' own analysis. The sample data list over 300 distinct CDR3 sequences, and just under 90% of these were observed just once. The top ten clones comprise approximately 19% of the sample.

The germline V gene encodes CDR1 LNHDA and CDR2 SQIVND (reference sequence). The CDR3 numbers 15 residues from cysteine through phenylalanine. No DNA is listed. The sample's time point label, in plain terms: major or complete molecular response after front-line TKI therapy. Some 15 CML patients made up the patient cohort, and matched post-remission samples were retrieved for a subset of those patients. The sample consisted of PBMCs or total blood leukocytes (not recorded which), taken during remission. The sequence was collected from an adult with chronic myeloid leukemia. The chain couples TRBV19 to TRBJ2-7; lacking DNA, the TRBD2 call made by TCRdb goes unchecked. The CDR3 sequence is CGGLHLVLGDYEQYF.